These 27 T cell receptor beta chains share one sample of origin, sequenced in a study of shared clonotypes between healthy human individuals (dated by TCRdb to 2018 to 2021). Library preparation was by the immunoSEQ multiplex PCR assay. The table comes from immuneACCESS by way of TCRdb, which keeps in-frame sequences with V and J called. Part of the clones is missing from these tables; in studies checked, under half for an unresolved V gene and the rest for unknown reasons. The table for this sample lists roughly 2,300,000 clones; just under 95% of them were counted only once. The ten largest clones capture about 0.41% of the sample. The sequencing input was naive CD4+ T cells from PBMCs. Explained via the paper, the cell subset or site label denotes: CD45RA+ positively selected. The receptors come from a man between 18 and 29 years old in good health. Some clones in this sample may be carry-over from other donors' samples.

The chain has TRBV11-2 and TRBJ1-2; D is uncertain. V was clipped by 4 bases and J by 6 bases, with 15 bases between them. The CDR3 has 14 residues. Per the germline V gene, CDR1 is SGHAT and CDR2 is FQNNGV. The CDR3 here is CASSSPREAHGYTF. In DNA form, the CDR3 reads TGTGCCAGCAGCTCCCCCCGTGAGGCCCATGGCTACACCTTC.

V gene TRBV7-8 combines with J gene TRBJ2-1; D is perhaps TRBD2 (6 bases). Between the trimmed V and J ends, which lost 1 base and 2 bases, there was a span of 12 bases. CDR3 length: 16 amino acids. Germline V gene sequence: CDR1 SGHVS, CDR2 FQNEAQ. The CDR3 nucleotides read TGTGCCAGCAGCTTAGGGGGGAGGAGCACCTACAATGAGCAGTTCTTC. Its protein product is CASSLGGRSTYNEQFF.

V gene TRBV7-2 combines with J gene TRBJ2-3; weak D call: TRBD2 (5 bases). The ends were cut back, 3 bases at V and 3 bases at J, with 13 bases in the middle. CDR3 length: 15 residues. CDR1 and CDR2 (germline): SGHTA, FQGNSA. CDR3 DNA sequence: TGTGCCAGCAGCTTCGCACGCCGGGGTACAGATACGCAGTATTTT. This translates into CASSFARRGTDTQYF.

V usage is TRBV9 and J usage is TRBJ1-4, with D perhaps matching TRBD1 (6 bases). The CDR3 is 17 amino acids. Trimming left V 0 bases short and J 7 bases short, with 19 bases between. Germline CDR1 is SGDLS and CDR2 is YYNGEE. The CDR3 is CASSVGQEGGSVEKLFF. CDR3 coding DNA: TGTGCCAGCAGCGTAGGACAGGAGGGAGGGAGTGTTGAAAAACTGTTTTTT.

V gene TRBV7-8 combines with J gene TRBJ2-7; D is perhaps TRBD2 (6 bases). This CDR3 comprises 15 residues. The germline V gene encodes CDR1 SGHVS and CDR2 FQNEAQ. V was shortened by 0 bases and J by 2 bases, with 11 bases between the two germline ends. The CDR3 DNA follows: TGTGCCAGCAGCTTAGCACTAGCCACCACCTACGAGCAGTACTTC. This encodes CASSLALATTYEQYF. Supplemented by reference TRBV7-8 and TRBJ2-7, the full variable domain reads GAGVSQSPRYKVAKRGQDVALRCDPISGHVSLFWYQQALGQGPEFLTYFQNEAQLDKSGLPSDRFFAERPEGSVSTLKIQRTQQEDSAVYLCASSLALATTYEQYFGPGTRLTVT.

The genes are TRBV4-1 and TRBJ1-4; 7 nucleotides match TRBD1. In germline, CDR1 is MGHRA, CDR2 YSYEKL. The CDR3 contains 18 residues. Trimming took 4 bases from V and 0 from J; bases not matched to a gene: 11. Here the CDR3 DNA reads TGCGCCAGCAGCCGCCCGGGACAGAGCTTTTCAACTAATGAAAAACTGTTTTTT. Translating gives CASSRPGQSFSTNEKLFF.

The rearrangement links TRBV5-8 to TRBJ1-5; a weak D match, TRBD1 (6 bases). This CDR3 comprises 17 residues. Germline V gives CDR1 SGHTS, CDR2 YDEGEE. V was clipped by 7 bases and J by 7 bases, with 27 bases between them. CDR3 nucleotides: TGTGCCAGCCGCAAAAATGCCGGGCAGGGCAGGGGACAGCCCCAGCATTTT. Amino acids: CASRKNAGQGRGQPQHF.

Remarks on this clone: Distinct nucleotide sequences in the sample also encode this CDR3. The chain recombines TRBV2 with TRBJ1-5; D possibly corresponds to TRBD1 (6 bases). Germline values: CDR1 SNHLY, CDR2 FYNNEI. V was cut by 2 bases and J by 4 bases, with 6 bases left in between. There are 13 residues in the CDR3. CDR3 region: CASSEQGNQPQHF. As DNA, the CDR3 is TGTGCCAGCAGTGAACAGGGGAATCAGCCCCAGCATTTT. Combining the CDR3 with reference TRBV2 and TRBJ1-5 gives the whole variable domain EPEVTQTPSHQVTQMGQEVILRCVPISNHLYFYWYRQILGQKVEFLVSFYNNEISEKSEIFDDQFSVERPDGSNFTLKIRSTKLEDSAMYFCASSEQGNQPQHFGDGTRLSIL.

The rearrangement links TRBV6-4 to TRBJ2-5; a possible D gene is TRBD2 (5 bases). This CDR3 has 15 amino acids. V gave up 5 bases and J gave up 1 base, with 14 bases separating them. Germline lookup yields CDR1 MRHNA and CDR2 SNTAGT. CDR3 bases: TGTGCCAGCAGTAGATCCGGGGATTCCCAAGAGACCCAGTACTTC. It is translated as CASSRSGDSQETQYF.

The chain has TRBV28 and TRBJ2-5; D is uncertain. V was shortened by 7 bases and J by 0 bases, with 9 bases between the two germline ends. In germline, CDR1 is MDHEN, CDR2 SYDVKM. The length of the CDR3 is 13 residues. The CDR3: CASKPANQETQYF. The CDR3 DNA sequence: TGTGCCAGCAAGCCGGCGAACCAAGAGACCCAGTACTTC.

The sample holds one count of this clone. The chain recombines TRBV7-2 with TRBJ2-7; 14 nucleotides match TRBD2. This CDR3 is 16 amino acids long. Germline V gene sequence: CDR1 SGHTA, CDR2 FQGNSA. The junction had 10 bases not matched to a gene; V was cut back by 5 bases and J by 7 bases. The DNA of the CDR3 is TGTGCCAGCAGCCCCCGCGGGACTAGCGGGAGTAATGAGCAGTACTTC. Its translation: CASSPRGTSGSNEQYF.

The table lists this clone with a few counts. This same CDR3 is encoded by further DNA sequences in the sample. This chain connects TRBV5-1 to TRBJ1-1; D gene uncertain. The CDR3 is 13 residues long. Looked up from germline, CDR1 is SGHRS and CDR2 is YFSETQ. Trimming took off 2 bases at V and 1 base at J, with 6 bases between the two ends. CDR3 bases: TGCGCCAGCAGCTTCGACCCGAACACTGAAGCTTTCTTT. It translates to CASSFDPNTEAFF.

The gene calls are TRBV5-4 and TRBJ2-1, with 9 positions matching TRBD1. The germline V gene has CDR1 SGHNT and CDR2 YYREEE (reference sequence). The CDR3 has 15 residues. The V gene end was trimmed by 2 bases and the J gene end by 4 bases; junction bases not matched to a gene: 4. The chain's CDR3 is CASSFTGGGYNEQFF. The CDR3 coding sequence is TGTGCCAGCAGCTTTACAGGGGGCGGGTACAATGAGCAGTTCTTC.

This chain connects TRBV7-2 to TRBJ2-7, with D maybe TRBD2 (6 bases). The V gene's germline CDR1 is SGHTA and CDR2 FQGNSA. The CDR3 has 16 amino acids. Trimming left V 5 bases short and J 5 bases short, with 22 bases between. The CDR3 here is CASSRGLDKRLDEQYF. The CDR3 nucleotides read TGTGCCAGCAGCCGGGGGTTAGACAAGCGTCTAGACGAGCAGTACTTC.

J is TRBJ2-7 and V is TRBV19, with 8 bases matching TRBD2. CDR1 and CDR2 from the germline V gene are LNHDA and SQIVND (reference sequence). The CDR3 spans 14 residues. The V segment lost 7 bases and the J segment 2 bases; nucleotides outside the gene matches: 7. CDR3 loop: CASIEREPPYEQYF. The CDR3 bases are TGTGCCAGTATTGAGCGGGAGCCCCCCTACGAGCAGTACTTC.

This sequence joins TRBV6-1 and TRBJ2-5, with 13 bases fitting TRBD2. Germline trimming cut 4 bases from V and 5 bases from J; bases unmatched to any gene: 4. Germline V gene data show CDR1 as MNHNS and CDR2 as SASEGT. This CDR3 is built from 15 residues. CDR3 residues: CASSGGLAGRETQYF. The CDR3 bases are TGTGCCAGCAGTGGGGGACTAGCGGGACGGGAGACCCAGTACTTC.

The chain joins TRBV25-1 to TRBJ1-5, with 11 bases matching TRBD1. From germline, CDR1 is MGHDK and CDR2 SYGVNS. V shed 2 bases, J shed 7 bases, and the junction held 7 bases outside the gene matches. This CDR3 has 16 residues. The CDR3: CASSEIGQGARQPQHF. DNA for the CDR3: TGTGCCAGCAGTGAAATAGGACAGGGGGCGAGACAGCCCCAGCATTTT. Supplemented by reference TRBV25-1 and TRBJ1-5, the full variable domain reads EADIYQTPRYLVIGTGKKITLECSQTMGHDKMYWYQQDPGMELHLIHYSYGVNSTEKGDLSSESTVSRIRTEHFPLTLESARPSHTSQYLCASSEIGQGARQPQHFGDGTRLSIL.

The chain couples TRBV5-1 to TRBJ2-2; unclear D gene. The germline V and J ends were trimmed by 4 bases and 1 base, with 17 bases remaining between them. Germline CDR1 and CDR2: SGHRS and YFSETQ. The length of the CDR3 is 17 residues. The DNA for the CDR3 is TGCGCCAGCAGCCCCGTTTTGACTCCTCAGAACACCGGGGAGCTGTTTTTT. This gives the protein CASSPVLTPQNTGELFF.

To note about this clone: This sample also contains other DNA sequences that code for the same CDR3. J is TRBJ2-3 and V is TRBV9, with D possibly matching TRBD1 (5 bases). Between the trimmed V and J ends, which lost 3 bases and 2 bases, there was a span of 7 bases. The germline V gene encodes CDR1 SGDLS and CDR2 YYNGEE. The CDR3 covers 13 residues. Here the CDR3 DNA reads TGTGCCAGCAGCGAGGGGTCCACAGATACGCAGTATTTT. It specifies CASSEGSTDTQYF.

In this sample, this clone turned up a few times. The chain links TRBV7-6 to TRBJ2-5, with D possibly TRBD2 on 6 matching bases. The V gene lost 1 base and the J gene lost 1 base, with 10 bases spanning the gap. The V gene's germline CDR1 is SGHVS and CDR2 FNYEAQ. The CDR3 totals 15 residues. The CDR3, as DNA: TGTGCCAGCAGCTTAGTGGGGGGAGTCCAAGAGACCCAGTACTTC. Translating gives CASSLVGGVQETQYF.

The chain combines TRBV10-1 with TRBJ2-1, with TRBD2 identical over 8 bases. There are 14 residues in the CDR3. V was clipped by 10 bases and J by 0 bases; unmatched bases: 5. Germline values: CDR1 WNHNN, CDR2 SYGVQD (reference sequence). CDR3 DNA sequence: TGCGCCACGTCAGCGGGGGTCTCCTACAATGAGCAGTTCTTC. This gives the protein CATSAGVSYNEQFF.

CDR3 DNA sequence: TGTGCCAGCAGCTTAAAGGCAGGAGGTCTAGCCAAAAACATTCAGTACTTC. It specifies CASSLKAGGLAKNIQYF. J is TRBJ2-4 and V is TRBV7-2, with D perhaps TRBD2 (5 bases). This CDR3 spans 17 amino acids. The V end was cut by 2 bases, the J end by 0 bases, with 14 bases between. Germline-derived CDR1 and CDR2 are SGHTA and FQGNSA.

The chain combines TRBV5-1 with TRBJ1-3; perhaps TRBD1 as D (6 bases). The CDR3 covers 14 residues. The ends were cut back, 4 bases at V and 4 bases at J, with 12 bases in the middle. The germline gives CDR1 SGHRS, CDR2 YFSETQ. CDR3: CASSREGDGNTIYF. The CDR3 DNA is TGCGCCAGCAGCCGGGAGGGGGACGGAAACACCATATATTTT.

Remarks on this clone: Distinct nucleotide sequences in the sample also encode this CDR3. The chain joins TRBV5-4 to TRBJ1-1; no firm D call. V was cut by 0 bases and J by 1 base, with 10 bases left in between. The germline V gene encodes CDR1 SGHNT and CDR2 YYREEE (reference sequence). The length of the CDR3 is 15 residues. The CDR3 sequence is CASSLGGSGNTEAFF. The CDR3 bases are TGTGCCAGCAGCTTGGGAGGATCGGGGAACACTGAAGCTTTCTTT.

About this clone: This CDR3 is also generated by other DNA sequences in the sample. The V gene is TRBV5-1, the J gene TRBJ2-1; D is unclear. The V end lost 0 bases, the J end lost 6 bases, and 4 bases lay between the germline ends. CDR1 and CDR2 (germline): SGHRS, YFSETQ. The CDR3 is 12 residues long. CDR3 bases: TGCGCCAGCAGCTTGGCCAGCAATGAGCAGTTCTTC. Amino acid sequence: CASSLASNEQFF.

As regards this clone: Distinct nucleotide sequences in the sample also encode this CDR3. The chain joins TRBV7-2 to TRBJ1-2; TRBD1 matches at 7 bases. This CDR3 contains 13 residues. Germline CDR1 reads SGHTA; CDR2 reads FQGNSA. V was pared by 4 bases and J by 3 bases, with 2 bases of the junction left unmatched. The CDR3 DNA is TGTGCCAGCAGCTCACAGGGGTACTATGGCTACACCTTC. The encoded protein is CASSSQGYYGYTF.

The chain recombines TRBV27 with TRBJ2-1, with TRBD2 matching over 8 bases. This CDR3 contains 20 residues. Germline values: CDR1 MNHEY, CDR2 SMNVEV (reference sequence). Unmatched junction bases numbered 21, after V lost 4 bases and J lost 4 bases. CDR3 amino acids: CASSYQTAGREPGGYNEQFF. In DNA, the CDR3 is TGTGCCAGCAGTTACCAGACGGCGGGGCGGGAGCCGGGGGGGTACAATGAGCAGTTCTTC.